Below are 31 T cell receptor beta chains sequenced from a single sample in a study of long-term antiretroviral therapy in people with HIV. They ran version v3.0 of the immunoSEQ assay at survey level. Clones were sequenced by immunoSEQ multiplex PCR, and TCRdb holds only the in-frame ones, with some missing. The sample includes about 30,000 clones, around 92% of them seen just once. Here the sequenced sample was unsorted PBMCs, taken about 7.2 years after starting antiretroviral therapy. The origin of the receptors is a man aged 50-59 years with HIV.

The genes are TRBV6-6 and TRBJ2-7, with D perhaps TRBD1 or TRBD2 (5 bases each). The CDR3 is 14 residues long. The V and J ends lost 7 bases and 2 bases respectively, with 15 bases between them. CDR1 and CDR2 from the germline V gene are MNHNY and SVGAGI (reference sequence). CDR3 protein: CASIPHMGAYEQYF. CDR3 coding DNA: TGTGCCAGCATCCCCCATATGGGGGCCTACGAGCAGTACTTC.

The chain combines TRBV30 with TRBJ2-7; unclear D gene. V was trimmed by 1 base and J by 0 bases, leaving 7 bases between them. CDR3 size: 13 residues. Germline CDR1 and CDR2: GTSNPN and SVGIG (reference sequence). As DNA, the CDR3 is TGTGCCTGGAGTGACAGTAACTCCTACGAGCAGTACTTC. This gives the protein CAWSDSNSYEQYF.

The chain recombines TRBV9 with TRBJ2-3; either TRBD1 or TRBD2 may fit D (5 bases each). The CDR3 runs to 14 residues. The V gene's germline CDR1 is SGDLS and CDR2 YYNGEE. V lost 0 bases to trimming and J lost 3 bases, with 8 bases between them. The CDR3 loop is CASSVEWGTDTQYF. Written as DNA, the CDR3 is TGTGCCAGCAGCGTAGAATGGGGGACAGATACGCAGTATTTT. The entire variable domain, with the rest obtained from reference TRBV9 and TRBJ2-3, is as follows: DSGVTQTPKHLITATGQRVTLRCSPRSGDLSVYWYQQSLDQGLQFLIQYYNGEERAKGNILERFSAQQFPDLHSELNLSSLELGDSALYFCASSVEWGTDTQYFGPGTRLTVL.

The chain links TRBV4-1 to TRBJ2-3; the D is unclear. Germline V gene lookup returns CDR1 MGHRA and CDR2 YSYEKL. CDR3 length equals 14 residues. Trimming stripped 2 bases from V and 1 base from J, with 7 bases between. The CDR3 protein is CASSQWQGTDTQYF. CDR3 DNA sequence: TGCGCCAGCAGCCAATGGCAGGGCACAGATACGCAGTATTTT.

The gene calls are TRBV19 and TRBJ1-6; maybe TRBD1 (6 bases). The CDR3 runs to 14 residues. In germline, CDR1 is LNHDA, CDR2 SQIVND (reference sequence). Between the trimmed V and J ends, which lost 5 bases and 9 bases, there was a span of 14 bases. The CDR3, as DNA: TGTGCCAGTAGTTACAACAGGGAGAGTTCACCCCTCCACTTT. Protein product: CASSYNRESSPLHF.

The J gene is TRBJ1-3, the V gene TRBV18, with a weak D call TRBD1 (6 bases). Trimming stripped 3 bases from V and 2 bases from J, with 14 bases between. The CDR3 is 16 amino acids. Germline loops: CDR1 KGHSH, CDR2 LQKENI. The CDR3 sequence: CASSPNDRTAGNTIYF. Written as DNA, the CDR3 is TGTGCCAGCTCACCGAACGACCGGACAGCTGGAAACACCATATATTTT.

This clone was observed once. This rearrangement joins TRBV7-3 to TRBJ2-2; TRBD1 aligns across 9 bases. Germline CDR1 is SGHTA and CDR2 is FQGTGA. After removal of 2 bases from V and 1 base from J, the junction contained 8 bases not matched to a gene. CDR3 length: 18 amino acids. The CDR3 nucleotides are TGTGCCAGCAGCTTAGGATTTCCGGGACAGGGGAACACCGGGGAGCTGTTTTTT. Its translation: CASSLGFPGQGNTGELFF.

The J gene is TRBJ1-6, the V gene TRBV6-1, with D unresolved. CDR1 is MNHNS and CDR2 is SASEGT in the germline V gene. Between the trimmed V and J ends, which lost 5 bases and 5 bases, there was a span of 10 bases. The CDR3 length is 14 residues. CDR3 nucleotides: TGTGCCAGCAGTTCCGACAAGCATAATTCACCCCTCCACTTT. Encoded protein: CASSSDKHNSPLHF.

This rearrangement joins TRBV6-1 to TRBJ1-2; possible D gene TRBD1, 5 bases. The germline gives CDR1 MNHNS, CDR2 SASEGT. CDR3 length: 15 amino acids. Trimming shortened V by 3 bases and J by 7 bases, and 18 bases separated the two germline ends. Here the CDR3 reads CASSEYGKGRFGYTF. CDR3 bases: TGTGCCAGCAGTGAGTACGGAAAGGGGCGTTTTGGCTACACCTTC.

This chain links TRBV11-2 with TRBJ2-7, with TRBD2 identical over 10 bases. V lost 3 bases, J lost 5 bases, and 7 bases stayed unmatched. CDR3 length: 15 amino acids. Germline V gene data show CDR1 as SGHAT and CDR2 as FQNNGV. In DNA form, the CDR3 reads TGTGCCAGCAGCTTGGAAGCGGGGGGGCTGAACGAGCAGTACTTC. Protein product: CASSLEAGGLNEQYF.

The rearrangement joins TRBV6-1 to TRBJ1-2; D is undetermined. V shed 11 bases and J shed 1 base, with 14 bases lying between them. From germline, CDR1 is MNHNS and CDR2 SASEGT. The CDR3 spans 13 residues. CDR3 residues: CAAAPTGNYGYTF. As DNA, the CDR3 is TGTGCCGCCGCGCCGACGGGTAACTATGGCTACACCTTC.

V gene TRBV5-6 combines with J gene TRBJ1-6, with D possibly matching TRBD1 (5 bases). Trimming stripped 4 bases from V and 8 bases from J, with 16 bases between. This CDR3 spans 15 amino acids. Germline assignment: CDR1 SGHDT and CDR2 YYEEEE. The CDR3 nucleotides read TGTGCCAGCAGCAGGACCCGGGACGCCGATTCACCCCTCCACTTT. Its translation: CASSRTRDADSPLHF.

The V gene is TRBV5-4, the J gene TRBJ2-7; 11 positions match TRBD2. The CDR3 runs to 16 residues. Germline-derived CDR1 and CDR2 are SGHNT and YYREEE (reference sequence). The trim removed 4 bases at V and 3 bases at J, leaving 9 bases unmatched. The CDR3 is CASSDPGTSGFYEQYF. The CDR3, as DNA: TGTGCCAGCAGCGACCCCGGGACTAGCGGATTCTACGAGCAGTACTTC.

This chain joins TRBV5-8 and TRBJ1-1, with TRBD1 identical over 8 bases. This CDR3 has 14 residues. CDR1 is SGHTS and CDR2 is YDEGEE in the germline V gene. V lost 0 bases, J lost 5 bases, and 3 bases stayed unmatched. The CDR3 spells CASSLGQGRTEAFF. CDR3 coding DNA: TGTGCCAGCAGCTTGGGACAGGGGAGGACTGAAGCTTTCTTT.

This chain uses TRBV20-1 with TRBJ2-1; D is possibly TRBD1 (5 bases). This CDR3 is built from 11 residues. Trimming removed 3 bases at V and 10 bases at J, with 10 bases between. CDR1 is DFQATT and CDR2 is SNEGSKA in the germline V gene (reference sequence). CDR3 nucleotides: TGCAGTGCTAGCGACAGTTTCGAGCAGTTCTTC. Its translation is CSASDSFEQFF.

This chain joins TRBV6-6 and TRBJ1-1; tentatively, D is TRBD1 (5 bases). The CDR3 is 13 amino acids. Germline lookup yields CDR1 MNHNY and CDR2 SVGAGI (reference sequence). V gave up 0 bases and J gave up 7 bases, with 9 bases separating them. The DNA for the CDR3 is TGTGCCAGCAGTTACTCGGGACGGATTGAAGCTTTCTTT. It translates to CASSYSGRIEAFF.

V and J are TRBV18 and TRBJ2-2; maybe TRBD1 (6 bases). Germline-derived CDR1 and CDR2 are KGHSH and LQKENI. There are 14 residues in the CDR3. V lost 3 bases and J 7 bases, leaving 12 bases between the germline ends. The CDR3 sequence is CASSPSAGVGELFF. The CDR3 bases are TGTGCCAGCTCACCTTCTGCAGGGGTCGGGGAGCTGTTTTTT. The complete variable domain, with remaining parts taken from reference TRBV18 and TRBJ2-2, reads NAGVMQNPRHLVRRRGQEARLRCSPMKGHSHVYWYRQLPEEGLKFMVYLQKENIIDESGMPKERFSAEFPKEGPSILRIQQVVRGDSAAYFCASSPSAGVGELFFGEGSRLTVL.

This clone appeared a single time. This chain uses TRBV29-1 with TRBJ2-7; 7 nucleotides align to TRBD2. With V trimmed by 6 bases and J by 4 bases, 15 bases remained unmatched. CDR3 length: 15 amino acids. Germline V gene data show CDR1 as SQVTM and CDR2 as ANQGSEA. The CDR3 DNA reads TGCAGCGTGGACCTTGGGGGGGTCCTAGGGTACGAGCAGTACTTC. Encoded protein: CSVDLGGVLGYEQYF.

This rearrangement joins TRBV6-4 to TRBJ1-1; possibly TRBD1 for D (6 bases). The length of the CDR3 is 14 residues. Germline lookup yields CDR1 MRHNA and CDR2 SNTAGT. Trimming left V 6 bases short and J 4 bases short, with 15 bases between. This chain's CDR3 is CASRLEAGATEAFF. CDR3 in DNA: TGTGCCAGCAGACTAGAGGCAGGGGCCACTGAAGCTTTCTTT.

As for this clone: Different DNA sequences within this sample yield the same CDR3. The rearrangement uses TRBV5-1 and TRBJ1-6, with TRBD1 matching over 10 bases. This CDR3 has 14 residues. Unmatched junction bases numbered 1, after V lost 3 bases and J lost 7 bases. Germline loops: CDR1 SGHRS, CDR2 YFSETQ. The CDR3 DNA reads TGCGCCAGCAGCTGGGGACAGGGGAATTCACCCCTCCACTTT. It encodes CASSWGQGNSPLHF. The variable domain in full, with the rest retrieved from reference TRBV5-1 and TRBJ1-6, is KAGVTQTPRYLIKTRGQQVTLSCSPISGHRSVSWYQQTPGQGLQFLFEYFSETQRNKGNFPGRFSGRQFSNSRSEMNVSTLELGDSALYLCASSWGQGNSPLHFGNGTRLTVT.

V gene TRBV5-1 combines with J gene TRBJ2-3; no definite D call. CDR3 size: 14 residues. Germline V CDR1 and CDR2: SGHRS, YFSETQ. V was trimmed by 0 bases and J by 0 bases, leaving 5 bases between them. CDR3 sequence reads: CASSLEGSTDTQYF. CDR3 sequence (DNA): TGCGCCAGCAGCTTGGAGGGTAGCACAGATACGCAGTATTTT.

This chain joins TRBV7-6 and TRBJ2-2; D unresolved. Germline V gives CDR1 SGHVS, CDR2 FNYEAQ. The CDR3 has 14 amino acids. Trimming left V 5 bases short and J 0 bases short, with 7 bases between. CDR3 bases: TGTGCCAGCAGCCCTAGACCGAACACCGGGGAGCTGTTTTTT. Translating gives CASSPRPNTGELFF.

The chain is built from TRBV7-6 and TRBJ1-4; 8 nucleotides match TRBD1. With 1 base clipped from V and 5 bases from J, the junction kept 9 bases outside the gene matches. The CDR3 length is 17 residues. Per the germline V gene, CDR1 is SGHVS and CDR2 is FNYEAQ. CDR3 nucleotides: TGTGCCAGCAGCTTAGGCACCGGGACAGGAGTGAATGAAAAACTGTTTTTT. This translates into CASSLGTGTGVNEKLFF.

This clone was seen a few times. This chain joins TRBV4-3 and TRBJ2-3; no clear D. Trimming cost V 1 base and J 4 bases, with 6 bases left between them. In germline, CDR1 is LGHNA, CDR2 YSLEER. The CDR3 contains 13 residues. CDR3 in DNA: TGCGCCAGCAGCCAAGTAGAGGCAGATACGCAGTATTTT. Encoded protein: CASSQVEADTQYF.

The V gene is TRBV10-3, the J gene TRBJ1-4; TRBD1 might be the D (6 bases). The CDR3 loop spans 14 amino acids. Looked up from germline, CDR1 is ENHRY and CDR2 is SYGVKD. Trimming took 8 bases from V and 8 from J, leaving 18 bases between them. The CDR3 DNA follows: TGTGCCATCTCCTCCCCGGGGGCACGGGAAAAACTGTTTTTT. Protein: CAISSPGAREKLFF.

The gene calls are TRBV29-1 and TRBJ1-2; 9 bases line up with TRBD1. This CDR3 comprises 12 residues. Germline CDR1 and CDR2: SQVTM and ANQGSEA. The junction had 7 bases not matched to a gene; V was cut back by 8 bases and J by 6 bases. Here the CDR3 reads CSTLQGANGYTF. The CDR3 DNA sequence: TGCAGCACCTTACAGGGGGCCAATGGCTACACCTTC.

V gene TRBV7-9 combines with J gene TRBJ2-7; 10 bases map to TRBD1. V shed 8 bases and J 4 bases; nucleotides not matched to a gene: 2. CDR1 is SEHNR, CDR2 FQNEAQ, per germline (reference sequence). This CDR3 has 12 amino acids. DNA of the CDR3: TGTGCCAGCGGGGGACAGGGGTACGAGCAGTACTTC. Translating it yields CASGGQGYEQYF.

CDR3 nucleotides: TGTGCCAGCAGCAACACAGATACGCAGTATTTT. It yields the protein CASSNTDTQYF. The J gene is TRBJ2-3, the V gene TRBV9; D gene unclear. V was clipped by 4 bases and J by 2 bases, with 2 bases between them. The CDR3 runs 11 residues. Per germline, CDR1 SGDLS and CDR2 YYNGEE.

The CDR3 DNA reads as TGTGCCAGCAGGATCGGGACTAGCGGGGGCTACGAGCAGTACTTC. It codes for CASRIGTSGGYEQYF. The chain links TRBV6-6 to TRBJ2-7; the match to TRBD2 covers 14 bases. CDR1 and CDR2 (germline): MNHNY, SVGAGI (reference sequence). With 6 bases clipped from V and 3 bases from J, the junction kept 4 bases outside the gene matches. The CDR3 spans 15 residues.

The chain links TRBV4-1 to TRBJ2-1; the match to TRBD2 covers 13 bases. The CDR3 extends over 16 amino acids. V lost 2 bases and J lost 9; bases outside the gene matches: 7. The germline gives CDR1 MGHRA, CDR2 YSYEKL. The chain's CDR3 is CASSQTTSGGAGEQFF. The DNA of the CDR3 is TGCGCCAGCAGCCAAACCACTAGCGGGGGGGCCGGTGAGCAGTTCTTC.

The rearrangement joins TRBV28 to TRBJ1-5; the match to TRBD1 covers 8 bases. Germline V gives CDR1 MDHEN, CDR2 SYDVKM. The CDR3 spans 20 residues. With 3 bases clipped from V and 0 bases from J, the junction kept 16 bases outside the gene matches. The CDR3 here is CASSFVWPTGEVHSNQPQHF. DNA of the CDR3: TGTGCCAGCAGTTTTGTCTGGCCGACAGGGGAGGTTCATAGCAATCAGCCCCAGCATTTT.